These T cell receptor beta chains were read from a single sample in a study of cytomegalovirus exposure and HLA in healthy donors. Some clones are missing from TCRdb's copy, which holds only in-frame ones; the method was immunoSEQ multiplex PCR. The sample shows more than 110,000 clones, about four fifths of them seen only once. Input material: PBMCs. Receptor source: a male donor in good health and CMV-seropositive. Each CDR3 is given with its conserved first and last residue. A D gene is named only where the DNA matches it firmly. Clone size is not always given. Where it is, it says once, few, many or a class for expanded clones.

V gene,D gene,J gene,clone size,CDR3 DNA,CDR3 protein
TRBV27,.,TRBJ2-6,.,TGTGCCAGCAGCCAAACGCTATCTGGGGCCAACGTCCTGACTTTC,CASSQTLSGANVLTF
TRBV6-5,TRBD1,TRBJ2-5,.,TGTGCCAGCAGTTACTCGAGACAGGGGTATAGGGAGACCCAGTACTTC,CASSYSRQGYRETQYF
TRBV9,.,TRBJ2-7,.,TGTGCCAGCAGCGTAGTGGGGGACACATCCTACGAGCAGTACTTC,CASSVVGDTSYEQYF
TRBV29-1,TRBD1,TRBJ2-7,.,TGCAGCGTTGAAGGAATCGGAGGCAGGGGGAGCTACGAGCAGTACTTC,CSVEGIGGRGSYEQYF
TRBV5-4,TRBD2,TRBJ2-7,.,TGTGCCAGCAGCGGCGGACTAGCGGCTTACGAGCAGTACTTC,CASSGGLAAYEQYF
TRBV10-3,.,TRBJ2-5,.,TGTGCCATCAGTGCCCTCCTAGGAGCGGAGCAAGAGACCCAGTACTTC,CAISALLGAEQETQYF
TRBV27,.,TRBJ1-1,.,TGTGCCAGCAGTTCCCCCAGATCGAACACTGAAGCTTTCTTT,CASSSPRSNTEAFF
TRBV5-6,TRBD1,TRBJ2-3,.,TGTGCCAGCAGCTCCGGACAGGGGGCATCGTATACGCAGTATTTT,CASSSGQGASYTQYF
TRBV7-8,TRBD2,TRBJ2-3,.,TGTGCCAGCAGCTTAGGATTCGCGGGGGAGGATACGCAGTATTTT,CASSLGFAGEDTQYF
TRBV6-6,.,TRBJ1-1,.,TGTGCCAGCAGCGGTTCTACAGGGTCGGCTGAAGCTTTCTTT,CASSGSTGSAEAFF
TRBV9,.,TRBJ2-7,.,TGTGCCAGCAGCGTAGGGCGGACATACCCCTACGAGCAGTACTTC,CASSVGRTYPYEQYF
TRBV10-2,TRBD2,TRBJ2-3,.,TGCGCCAGCAGTGGGACTAGCGGGATTCCCACAGATACGCAGTATTTT,CASSGTSGIPTDTQYF
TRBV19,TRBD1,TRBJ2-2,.,TGTGCCAGTAGTATTAGGGGGCTCACCGGGGAGCTGTTTTTT,CASSIRGLTGELFF
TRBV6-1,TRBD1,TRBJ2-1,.,TGTGCCAGCAGTGAACCAAGACAGGGTCTTAACGAGCAGTTCTTC,CASSEPRQGLNEQFF
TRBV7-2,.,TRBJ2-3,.,TGTGCCAGCAGCTTAGTCGGTGTGGGGGGGCCGGATACGCAGTATTTT,CASSLVGVGGPDTQYF
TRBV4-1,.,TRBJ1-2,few,TGCGCCAGCAGCCAACCCGACGGGTCTGAATATGGCTACACCTTC,CASSQPDGSEYGYTF
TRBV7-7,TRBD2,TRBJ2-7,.,TGTGCTAGCAGCAAGTATCAGGGAGGGCGCGAGCAGTACTTC,CASSKYQGGREQYF
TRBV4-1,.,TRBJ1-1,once,TGCGCCAGCAGCCCCCTCACCGGGAGAACTGAAGCTTTCTTT,CASSPLTGRTEAFF
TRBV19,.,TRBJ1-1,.,TGTGCCAGTAGTAAGGCGGGGGTTGGGAACACTGAAGCTTTCTTT,CASSKAGVGNTEAFF
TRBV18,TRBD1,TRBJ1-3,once,TGTGCCAGCTCACAGGGACAGACCTTCTCTGGAAACACCATATATTTT,CASSQGQTFSGNTIYF
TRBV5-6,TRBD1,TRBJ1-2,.,TGTGCCAGCAGCTTGGGCCAGGGGGATGGCTACACCTTC,CASSLGQGDGYTF
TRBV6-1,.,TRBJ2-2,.,TGTGCCAGCAGTGAACGGGTCGGGGTGAACACCGGGGAGCTGTTTTTT,CASSERVGVNTGELFF
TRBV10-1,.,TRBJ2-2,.,TGCGCCAGCAGTCCGGACAGCGCGAACATCGGGGAGCTGTTTTTT,CASSPDSANIGELFF
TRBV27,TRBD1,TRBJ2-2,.,TGTGCCAGCAGTCTCGGACAGGGCCCCACCGGGGAGCTGTTTTTT,CASSLGQGPTGELFF
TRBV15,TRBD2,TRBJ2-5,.,TGTGCCACCAGCAGAGGAACGAGCGGGGGGGAACAAGAGACCCAGTACTTC,CATSRGTSGGEQETQYF
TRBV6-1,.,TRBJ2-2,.,TGTGCCAGCAGGGCGACACTTGCGAACACCGGGGAGCTGTTTTTT,CASRATLANTGELFF
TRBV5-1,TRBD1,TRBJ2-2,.,TGCGCCAGCAGCATAGGACAGGGCTTAGCCACCGGGGAGCTGTTTTTT,CASSIGQGLATGELFF
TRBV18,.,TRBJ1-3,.,TGTGCCAGCTCAACAGGATACTCTGGAAACACCATATATTTT,CASSTGYSGNTIYF
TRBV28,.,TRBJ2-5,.,TGTGCCAGCACTACAGGGTTGATAGAGACCCAGTACTTC,CASTTGLIETQYF
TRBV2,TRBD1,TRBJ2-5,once,TGTGCCAGCAGTGAAGGACAGGGGCGGTGGGAGACCCAGTACTTC,CASSEGQGRWETQYF
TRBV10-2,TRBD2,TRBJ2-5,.,TGCGCCAGCAGTGATCTGCTAGCGGGGGCCATGAATGCTCAAGAGACCCAGTACTTC,CASSDLLAGAMNAQETQYF
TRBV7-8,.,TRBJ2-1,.,TGTGCCAGCAGCCCCGGTAATCCGGTTAGCTCCTACAATGAGCAGTTCTTC,CASSPGNPVSSYNEQFF
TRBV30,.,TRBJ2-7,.,TGTGCCTGGAGTGCCGGGTTCTCCTACGAGCAGTACTTC,CAWSAGFSYEQYF